This T cell receptor beta chain was recorded in a study of blood T cell repertoires in COVID-19. Study overall: Samples representing acute and convalescent COVID-19 were sourced from the United States, Italy and Spain. T cells, B-cell-depleted T cells, or PBMCs supplied cDNA or gDNA.

CDR1 and CDR2 from the germline V gene are ENHRY and SYGVKD. The CDR3 length is 15 residues. V lost 10 bases and J lost 7, with 20 bases in between. Authors' analysis steps: Counts of nucleated cells, estimated from reference gene primer amplification, were obtained. Generated by immunoSEQ multiplex PCR, the TCRdb table keeps only in-frame clones and is missing some. V, J and clone size derive from that table, while D and trimming were established from the DNA sequence. This table holds about 210,000 clones, 84% found once. The genes are TRBV10-3 and TRBJ1-6; D perhaps matches TRBD1 (6 bases). The receptor was derived from a woman aged 50 to 60 with active or convalescent COVID-19. Sequencing input: peripheral blood. CDR3 loop: CATGQGLDLNSPLHF. The DNA of the CDR3 is TGTGCCACCGGTCAGGGGTTAGATTTGAATTCACCCCTCCACTTT.